The 21 T cell receptor beta chains below were found in one sample sequenced in a study of T-cell reconstitution after alpha-beta-depleted transplantation in children. Unique molecular identifiers were incorporated into the prepared TCRbeta library. TCRdb re-derived calls from the PCR reads in MiXCR, one entry per CDR3 protein. In the table there are about 350,000 distinct CDR3 sequences, 10% to 15% of which are singletons. The source material was PBMCs, sampled from the stem cell graft. These receptors all come from a human donor who donated a stem cell graft to a child with Fanconi anemia.

The rearrangement uses TRBV5-6 and TRBJ1-5; 9 bases are a match to TRBD1. Germline CDR1 SGHDT, CDR2 YYEEEE. The J segment lost 0 bases and the V segment lost 3 bases, leaving 16 bases of the junction unmatched. The CDR3 has 20 residues. The CDR3 DNA follows: TGTGCCAGCAGCTATACTGCCGGGACAGGGAGACTTAATAGCAATCAGCCCCAGCATTTT. It translates to CASSYTAGTGRLNSNQPQHF.

This clonotype was detected a few times. The chain recombines TRBV29-1 with TRBJ2-3; 7 nucleotides agree with TRBD1. From germline, CDR1 is SQVTM and CDR2 ANQGSEA. Trimming removed 8 bases from V and 2 bases from J; junction bases left unmatched: 7. There are 13 residues in the CDR3. CDR3 nucleotide sequence: TGCAGCCTCTGGGACAGCAACACAGATACGCAGTATTTT. Protein: CSLWDSNTDTQYF.

The chain links TRBV20-1 to TRBJ1-5, with D perhaps TRBD1 (5 bases). This CDR3 is built from 13 residues. V lost 3 bases and J lost 3, with 9 bases in between. The germline V gene has CDR1 DFQATT and CDR2 SNEGSKA (reference sequence). The DNA for the CDR3 is TGCAGTGCTAGTACAGGACCCAATCAGCCCCAGCATTTT. Protein product: CSASTGPNQPQHF.

This clonotype came up a few times. The chain uses TRBV28 and TRBJ1-2; D unclear. Germline V gene lookup returns CDR1 MDHEN and CDR2 SYDVKM. Trimming cost V 7 bases and J 4 bases, with 7 bases left between them. This CDR3 has 11 amino acids. CDR3 coding DNA: TGTGCCAGCACTAAGGGCTATGGCTACACCTTC. Its protein is CASTKGYGYTF.

This clonotype has a handful of counts. The rearrangement joins TRBV10-3 to TRBJ2-6; a weak D match, TRBD2 (5 bases). Trimming pared 8 bases from V and 8 bases from J, leaving 7 bases between. The CDR3 totals 11 residues. Germline-derived CDR1 and CDR2 are ENHRY and SYGVKD. The CDR3 DNA is TGTGCCATCGGGGAGTCCAACGTCCTGACTTTC. Encoded protein: CAIGESNVLTF.

In its sample, this clonotype was seen a few times. The rearrangement links TRBV11-1 to TRBJ2-6, with 8 bases matching TRBD1. Germline CDR1 reads SGHAT; CDR2 reads FQDESV (reference sequence). V dropped 5 bases and J dropped 0; count of bases not matched to a gene: 9. The CDR3 is made up of 18 amino acids. CDR3 loop: CASSPLGQAGSGANVLTF. The CDR3 nucleotides are TGTGCCAGCAGCCCGTTGGGACAGGCTGGCTCTGGGGCCAACGTCCTGACTTTC.

This clonotype was recorded many times. This chain connects TRBV7-2 to TRBJ2-2; 13 nucleotides line up with TRBD2. Germline CDR1 reads SGHTA; CDR2 reads FQGNSA. The CDR3 spans 16 residues. With 5 bases clipped from V and 6 bases from J, the junction kept 6 bases outside the gene matches. CDR3 DNA sequence: TGTGCCAGCAGCCTACTAGCGGGGGGGCCCCCCGGGGAGCTGTTTTTT. Protein sequence: CASSLLAGGPPGELFF.

Ten or more counts support this clonotype. The chain recombines TRBV6-5 with TRBJ1-5; D gene unclear. CDR3 length: 13 residues. Germline lookup yields CDR1 MNHEY and CDR2 SVGAGI. Trimming took off 2 bases at V and 4 bases at J, with 6 bases between the two ends. In DNA, the CDR3 is TGTGCCAGCAGTTACGTGTCTAATCAGCCCCAGCATTTT. This codes for CASSYVSNQPQHF.

The J gene is TRBJ1-1, the V gene TRBV6-5; 12 bases are shared with TRBD1. This CDR3 spans 18 amino acids. Trimming took 4 bases from V and 5 from J; bases not matched to a gene: 14. Germline CDR1 and CDR2: MNHEY and SVGAGI. The CDR3 loop is CASSWGPTGQGAGTEAFF. As DNA, the CDR3 is TGTGCCAGCAGTTGGGGCCCTACGGGACAGGGGGCCGGGACTGAAGCTTTCTTT.

V usage is TRBV20-1 and J usage is TRBJ1-2, with unresolved D. CDR1 is DFQATT, CDR2 SNEGSKA, per germline (reference sequence). Trimming took off 0 bases at V and 4 bases at J, with 9 bases between the two ends. CDR3 length equals 13 residues. The CDR3 loop is CSARDSGSYGYTF. The DNA of the CDR3 is TGCAGTGCTAGAGACAGCGGATCCTATGGCTACACCTTC.

This clonotype was counted ten times or more. The rearrangement joins TRBV29-1 to TRBJ1-1; D ambiguous. Germline CDR1 reads SQVTM; CDR2 reads ANQGSEA. Trimming stripped 7 bases from V and 2 bases from J, with 8 bases between. This CDR3 is 11 amino acids long. The CDR3 DNA reads TGCAGCGCCTCCTCAAACACTGAAGCTTTCTTT. The encoded protein is CSASSNTEAFF.

This clonotype has more than one count but fewer than ten. The chain has TRBV12-3 or TRBV12-4 and TRBJ2-1; weak D call: TRBD1 (6 bases). The CDR3 sequence is 13 residues long. V was cut by 5 bases and J by 9 bases, with 14 bases left in between. CDR3 in amino acids: CASSRRTDSEQFF. The CDR3 DNA reads TGTGCCAGCAGTAGGCGGACAGATTCTGAGCAGTTCTTC.

This clonotype has a handful of counts. This chain connects TRBV7-8 to TRBJ1-6, with a weak D call TRBD1 (6 bases). The CDR3 length is 14 residues. The germline V gene encodes CDR1 SGHVS and CDR2 FQNEAQ. Trimming removed 5 bases from V and 9 bases from J, with 14 bases in between. The CDR3 sequence: CASSQGGGISPLHF. The CDR3 DNA follows: TGTGCCAGCAGCCAAGGGGGGGGGATTTCACCCCTCCACTTT.

The chain couples TRBV7-9 to TRBJ2-3, with D uncertain. Germline V gene lookup returns CDR1 SEHNR and CDR2 FQNEAQ (reference sequence). Trimming removed 10 bases from V and 1 base from J, with 9 bases in between. This CDR3 comprises 12 residues. CDR3 DNA sequence: TGTGCCACCCCCCGGGGCACAGATACGCAGTATTTT. Its protein is CATPRGTDTQYF. Full variable domain (outside the CDR3, taken from reference TRBV7-9 and TRBJ2-3): DTGVSQNPRHKITKRGQNVTFRCDPISEHNRLYWYRQTLGQGPEFLTYFQNEAQLEKSRLLSDRFSAERPKGSFSTLEIQRTEQGDSAMYLCATPRGTDTQYFGPGTRLTVL.

This clonotype was picked up many times. The chain employs TRBV6-1 and TRBJ2-1; a possible D gene is TRBD1 (6 bases). Germline assignment: CDR1 MNHNS and CDR2 SASEGT. The length of the CDR3 is 15 residues. With 7 bases removed from V and 1 base from J, the gap between germline ends came to 14 bases. The CDR3 coding sequence is TGTGCCAGCACCCCGGACAGTTTTTCCTACAATGAGCAGTTCTTC. It codes for CASTPDSFSYNEQFF.

This clonotype was recorded a few times. The chain couples TRBV5-1 to TRBJ2-7; 8 bases agree with TRBD2. The germline gives CDR1 SGHRS, CDR2 YFSETQ. After removal of 4 bases from V and 2 bases from J, the junction contained 5 bases not matched to a gene. The CDR3 has 14 amino acids. The CDR3 bases are TGCGCCAGCAGCCCCGGGGGGGGGACCTACGAGCAGTACTTC. Residues: CASSPGGGTYEQYF.

This clonotype was seen only a few times. This chain joins TRBV20-1 and TRBJ2-5; TRBD2 might be the D (7 bases). The CDR3 consists of 13 residues. V shed 4 bases and J shed 6 bases, with 15 bases lying between them. The V gene's germline CDR1 is DFQATT and CDR2 SNEGSKA (reference sequence). The CDR3 loop is CSATLGGAQTQYF. CDR3 bases: TGCAGTGCTACTCTTGGGGGGGCCCAGACCCAGTACTTC.

The chain couples TRBV29-1 to TRBJ2-1; TRBD2 matches 10 bases. V was clipped by 7 bases and J by 3 bases; unmatched bases: 6. The CDR3 contains 14 residues. Germline V CDR1 and CDR2: SQVTM, ANQGSEA. CDR3 residues: CSAVERGGYNEQFF. CDR3 DNA sequence: TGCAGCGCTGTTGAGCGGGGGGGCTACAATGAGCAGTTCTTC.

This clonotype was seen at least ten times. The chain carries TRBV28 and TRBJ1-1, with D perhaps TRBD1 (5 bases). CDR3 size: 14 residues. Looked up from germline, CDR1 is MDHEN and CDR2 is SYDVKM. Trimming removed 3 bases from V and 6 bases from J, with 14 bases in between. CDR3 bases: TGTGCCAGCAGTTTTCAGGTTGGGGGTGCTGAAGCTTTCTTT. Protein product: CASSFQVGGAEAFF. The full variable domain, its missing parts supplied by reference TRBV28 and TRBJ1-1, is DVKVTQSSRYLVKRTGEKVFLECVQDMDHENMFWYRQDPGLGLRLIYFSYDVKMKEKGDIPEGYSVSREKKERFSLILESASTNQTSMYLCASSFQVGGAEAFFGQGTRLTVV.

The table lists this clonotype with a few counts. The V gene is TRBV5-1, the J gene TRBJ2-5, with D hard to call. CDR1 and CDR2 from the germline V gene are SGHRS and YFSETQ. This CDR3 has 13 residues. The V gene lost 3 bases and the J gene lost 0 bases, with 6 bases spanning the gap. The CDR3 DNA sequence: TGCGCCAGCAGCTCCCTGTACCAAGAGACCCAGTACTTC. This translates into CASSSLYQETQYF.

This clonotype was picked up many times. This chain links TRBV6-5 with TRBJ2-1, with D perhaps TRBD1 (6 bases). The CDR3 consists of 16 residues. Trimming cost V 2 bases and J 2 bases, with 13 bases left between them. The germline gives CDR1 MNHEY, CDR2 SVGAGI. The CDR3 DNA reads TGTGCCAGCAGTTACGAGTCGACAGGCCCCTACAATGAGCAGTTCTTC. It codes for CASSYESTGPYNEQFF.